This record looks at one T cell receptor beta chain sequence and its context. The antigen it recognizes is unknown. The record has no base qualities; no much larger clone is one base away. Taken from cysteine to phenylalanine, the CDR3 has 16 residues. Only the CDR3 region is kept as DNA, spanning 48 bases read in frame from base 1. Sequences MGHRA (CDR1) and YSYEKL (CDR2) are obtained from the germline V gene. The donors were roughly 39 Caucasian individuals from Russia, aged roughly 6 to 90 years, who were systemically healthy. Each donor gave about 11 milliliters of peripheral blood, drawn into EDTA-treated Vacutainer tubes. Ficoll-Paque density-gradient centrifugation was used to isolate PBMCs, with at least 7 million obtained per sample. Trizol reagent was used to extract total RNA from the PBMCs, yielding at least 6 micrograms per sample. Naive CD45RAhigh/CD27high T cell percentages were measured by flow cytometry on a PBMC aliquot from every donor.

The library relied on 5' RACE. The sample was run on an Illumina HiSeq 2500. A second roughly 6 to 12 cycle PCR used a sample-barcoded 5' primer and a J-beta primer mix. A unique molecular identifier was introduced onto each TCR beta cDNA molecule by a template-switch 5' adaptor carrying 12 random nucleotides. Each sample yielded at least 2.5 million CDR3-containing paired-end reads. The Mint cDNA synthesis kit, primed by a TRBC-specific oligonucleotide, was used to synthesize first-strand cDNA from all RNA. All cDNA was treated with uracil-DNA glycosylase and then went through a first 18-cycle PCR with the universal primers M1SS and BC2_uni_R. The authors' pipeline ran thus. Normalization of each sample was performed by random selection of 1 million high-quality reads, each carrying a distinct molecular identifier. Instead of being binned into consensus sequences, reads with shared molecular identifiers were discarded. CDR3 identification, clonotype clustering and error correction used MiTCR with a Q25 quality threshold and the strictest error-elimination algorithm. A nonparametric unseen species model using Euler transformation provided a lower-bound estimate of total TCR beta diversity. TCRdb reran the public reads through fastp at Q25 and MiXCR, keeping productive beta chains. Every CDR3 protein is listed once, alongside the most common genes and DNA of its rows. TCRdb's processing, not the authors' own work, is the source of the V and J calls. In this sample the table shows 700,000 to 900,000 distinct CDR3 sequences, about 55% of which occur a single time. Together, the top ten hold about two fifths of the sample.

The entry originates in a study of blood T cells in healthy people across ages (dated by TCRdb to 2015 to 2017). Notes on the research overall: In model experiments, roughly one uniquely barcoded TCR beta cDNA molecule per two T cells was captured by template switching. To avoid experimental bias, donors of different ages were randomly spread across the sequencing lanes. Age-related changes in TCR beta repertoire diversity were measured in the study by deep sequencing normalized with unique cDNA molecular identifiers. The study analyzed two additional independent replicas of 1 million unique cDNA reads from the same blood draw for two donors, one aged 18 to 29 and one aged 80 or older. Four age groups were formed from the donors: young (average approximately 15 years), middle-aged (around 39), aged (roughly 56) and long-lived (around 80). What the authors observed across the whole study: The percentage of naive T cells measured by flow cytometry correlated strongly with observed TCR beta diversity. The CMV infection status of donors was not known, potentially confounding age-related changes in expanded clonotypes. Since profiling was done on bulk unsorted PBMCs, naive and antigen-experienced compartments could not be conclusively compared. Estimates of total diversity based on one million sequenced T cells were regarded as lower bounds and as underestimates. Compared with the aged group, the long-lived group had more naive CD4+ T cells, fewer expanded clones and increased TCR diversity, a pattern suggesting age selection. Observed TCR beta diversity per million T cells fell roughly linearly with age, and a significant reduction was already apparent by age approximately 40.

The chain uses TRBV4-1 and TRBJ2-4, with TRBD1 matching 7 junction bases. The J call may be wrong; the DNA end is better matched by TRBJ2-7. Sequenced sample: blood. This TCR came from a man older than 75 in good health. The CDR3 in this case is CASSQERLGGRYEQYF. In nucleotides, the sequence is TGCGCCAGCAGCCAAGAACGGTTAGGGGGCCGTTACGAGCAGTACTTC.